The 32 T cell receptor beta chains given below trace back to one sample, sequenced in a study of cytomegalovirus exposure and HLA in healthy donors. The PCR ran on 60 Vbeta and 13 Jbeta primers. Profiling relied on immunoSEQ multiplex PCR, and the TCRdb table lists in-frame clones only, not all of them. The table has nearly 300,000 clones, approximately 90% seen once. Sample: PBMCs. All receptors come from a middle-aged man in good health and CMV-seropositive.

The chain uses TRBV7-8 and TRBJ2-7; the D gene is possibly TRBD1 (5 bases). V was shortened by 2 bases and J by 0 bases, with 8 bases between the two germline ends. The germline gives CDR1 SGHVS, CDR2 FQNEAQ. CDR3 length: 14 amino acids. The CDR3 DNA is TGTGCCAGCAGCTTAATAGGGGTCTCCTACGAGCAGTACTTC. Its protein is CASSLIGVSYEQYF.

This chain links TRBV27 with TRBJ2-5, with a possible D match to TRBD1 (5 bases). The CDR3 has 15 residues. CDR1 is MNHEY and CDR2 is SMNVEV in the germline V gene (reference sequence). Trimming removed 5 bases from V and 5 bases from J, with 18 bases in between. Here the CDR3 DNA reads TGTGCCAGCAGTGGGGCCAGGGTTGCTCAGGAGACCCAGTACTTC. The encoded protein is CASSGARVAQETQYF.

CDR3 protein: CASSSAGSKYNEQFF. The CDR3 DNA sequence: TGTGCCAGCAGCTCGGCAGGGTCCAAATACAATGAGCAGTTCTTC. V and J are TRBV6-5 and TRBJ2-1; the D gene is possibly TRBD1 (5 bases). Germline V CDR1 and CDR2: MNHEY, SVGAGI. CDR3 size: 15 residues. Trimming took off 6 bases at V and 4 bases at J, with 16 bases between the two ends.

This clone has a handful of counts. V and J are TRBV5-8 and TRBJ2-7; possible D gene TRBD2, 5 bases. CDR3 length: 15 residues. V dropped 0 bases and J dropped 5 bases, with 15 bases sitting between them. Looked up from germline, CDR1 is SGHTS and CDR2 is YDEGEE. Written as DNA, the CDR3 is TGTGCCAGCAGCTTGGCCGGGGAAAAGCTCGACGAGCAGTACTTC. Translation: CASSLAGEKLDEQYF.

This sequence joins TRBV7-8 and TRBJ1-4; no clear D gene. This CDR3 has 15 residues. Germline V CDR1 and CDR2: SGHVS, FQNEAQ. Trimming stripped 2 bases from V and 2 bases from J, with 9 bases between. The DNA of the CDR3 is TGTGCCAGCAGCTTAAGACGGAGGACTAATGAAAAACTGTTTTTT. This sequence encodes CASSLRRRTNEKLFF.

CDR3 amino acids: CAWSVFGGEQYF. DNA for the CDR3: TGTGCCTGGAGTGTTTTTGGGGGGGAGCAGTACTTC. The rearrangement joins TRBV30 to TRBJ2-7, with D possibly matching TRBD2 (6 bases). Trimming left V 0 bases short and J 7 bases short, with 10 bases between. CDR3 size: 12 residues. Germline CDR1 and CDR2: GTSNPN and SVGIG (reference sequence).

This chain uses TRBV27 with TRBJ2-1; no clear D gene. CDR3 length: 13 amino acids. The ends were cut back, 5 bases at V and 7 bases at J, with 12 bases in the middle. Germline CDR1 is MNHEY and CDR2 is SMNVEV (reference sequence). The CDR3 region is CASSPPARNEQFF. The CDR3 bases are TGTGCCAGCAGTCCACCCGCTAGGAATGAGCAGTTCTTC.

The rearrangement joins TRBV7-6 to TRBJ2-5; the match to TRBD2 covers 11 bases. The CDR3 spans 18 residues. Germline V gene sequence: CDR1 SGHVS, CDR2 FNYEAQ. V lost 3 bases to trimming and J lost 4 bases; unmatched junction nucleotides: 13. CDR3 sequence: CASSFDGTSGSRGETQYF. The DNA for the CDR3 is TGTGCCAGCAGCTTTGATGGGACTAGCGGTTCTCGAGGAGAGACCCAGTACTTC. The variable domain in full, completed from reference TRBV7-6 and TRBJ2-5, reads GAGVSQSPRYKVTKRGQDVALRCDPISGHVSLYWYRQALGQGPEFLTYFNYEAQQDKSGLPNDRFSAERPEGSISTLTIQRTEQRDSAMYRCASSFDGTSGSRGETQYFGPGTRLLVL.

The chain employs TRBV19 and TRBJ1-6, with a weak D call TRBD1 (5 bases). CDR1 and CDR2 from the germline V gene are LNHDA and SQIVND (reference sequence). CDR3 length: 15 residues. V shed 6 bases and J shed 7 bases, with 16 bases lying between them. The CDR3 loop reads CASRGGLRRNSPLHF. The CDR3 nucleotides are TGTGCCAGTAGGGGGGGACTCCGGCGGAATTCACCCCTCCACTTT.

The chain employs TRBV5-1 and TRBJ2-2, with a weak D call TRBD1 (5 bases). The germline CDR1 and CDR2 sequences are SGHRS and YFSETQ. This CDR3 is 14 amino acids long. V was shortened by 1 base and J by 1 base, with 5 bases between the two germline ends. This CDR3 reads CASSLQGNTGELFF. CDR3 nucleotide sequence: TGCGCCAGCAGCTTGCAGGGGAACACCGGGGAGCTGTTTTTT.

This clone was seen only a few times. This chain connects TRBV28 to TRBJ1-5, with 7 nucleotides matching TRBD1. V shed 2 bases, J shed 0 bases, and the junction held 10 bases outside the gene matches. The CDR3 length is 18 residues. Germline CDR1 MDHEN, CDR2 SYDVKM. Here the CDR3 DNA reads TGTGCCAGCAGTTTAATGGAGGACAGGAGCAATAGCAATCAGCCCCAGCATTTT. It yields the protein CASSLMEDRSNSNQPQHF. Variable domain in full (rest from reference TRBV28 and TRBJ1-5): DVKVTQSSRYLVKRTGEKVFLECVQDMDHENMFWYRQDPGLGLRLIYFSYDVKMKEKGDIPEGYSVSREKKERFSLILESASTNQTSMYLCASSLMEDRSNSNQPQHFGDGTRLSIL.

The J gene is TRBJ2-1, the V gene TRBV6-1; D might be TRBD2 (5 bases). Germline V gives CDR1 MNHNS, CDR2 SASEGT. Trimming took off 2 bases at V and 4 bases at J, with 9 bases between the two ends. The length of the CDR3 is 14 residues. This chain's CDR3 is CASSETGVYNEQFF. Here the CDR3 DNA reads TGTGCCAGCAGTGAAACCGGGGTTTACAATGAGCAGTTCTTC.

The chain uses TRBV4-1 and TRBJ1-2; possible D gene TRBD1, 5 bases. V was shortened by 2 bases and J by 4 bases, with 17 bases between the two germline ends. Germline V lookup: CDR1 MGHRA, CDR2 YSYEKL. The CDR3 extends over 16 amino acids. This CDR3 reads CASSQSAGPLPYGYTF. In nucleotides, the CDR3 is TGCGCCAGCAGCCAATCAGCGGGACCCCTACCCTATGGCTACACCTTC.

The chain recombines TRBV28 with TRBJ2-7, with a tentative D call TRBD1 (6 bases). Per the germline V gene, CDR1 is MDHEN and CDR2 is SYDVKM. The CDR3 consists of 14 residues. The ends were cut back, 4 bases at V and 5 bases at J, with 15 bases in the middle. The CDR3 protein is CASSSRGPTNEQYF. The CDR3 region has the DNA TGTGCCAGCAGTTCCAGGGGCCCCACTAACGAGCAGTACTTC.

V is TRBV29-1 and J is TRBJ2-3, with TRBD2 matching over 12 bases. The CDR3 has 17 residues. Losses at the gene ends were 4 bases for V and 1 base for J; bases not matched to a gene: 9. Germline V gene data show CDR1 as SQVTM and CDR2 as ANQGSEA. This CDR3 reads CSVGASGRGWGTDTQYF. Here the CDR3 DNA reads TGCAGCGTTGGTGCTAGCGGGAGGGGATGGGGCACAGATACGCAGTATTTT.

This chain joins TRBV5-5 and TRBJ2-1; 7 nucleotides line up with TRBD1. CDR1 and CDR2 (germline): SGHKS, YYEKEE (reference sequence). This CDR3 comprises 15 residues. Unmatched junction bases numbered 10, after V lost 7 bases and J lost 3 bases. As DNA, the CDR3 is TGTGCCAGCGCGCTCTTGACAGGGTACTACAATGAGCAGTTCTTC. Encoded protein: CASALLTGYYNEQFF.

This chain connects TRBV14 to TRBJ2-3; D gene uncertain. The length of the CDR3 is 16 residues. The germline CDR1 and CDR2 sequences are SGHDN and FVKESK. The V and J ends lost 5 bases and 1 base respectively, with 16 bases between them. CDR3 region: CASSSGGATRTDTQYF. The DNA of the CDR3 is TGTGCCAGCAGCTCTGGCGGCGCCACCCGCACAGATACGCAGTATTTT.

The chain uses TRBV5-1 and TRBJ1-4, with TRBD1 matching 8 bases. The germline V gene has CDR1 SGHRS and CDR2 YFSETQ. V was clipped by 3 bases and J by 8 bases; unmatched bases: 15. This CDR3 has 17 residues. CDR3 nucleotides: TGCGCCAGCAGCTCCGCCCGGCCGACAGGGGATGGAGAAAAACTGTTTTTT. It yields the protein CASSSARPTGDGEKLFF.

The V and J genes are TRBV5-6 and TRBJ2-3; 12 bases fit TRBD2. Germline trimming cut 4 bases from V and 6 bases from J; bases unmatched to any gene: 3. This CDR3 region has 14 residues. The V gene's germline CDR1 is SGHDT and CDR2 YYEEEE. In nucleotides, the CDR3 is TGTGCCAGCAGCCCGACTAGCGGGAGTGATACGCAGTATTTT. This gives the protein CASSPTSGSDTQYF. The variable domain in full, with the rest retrieved from reference TRBV5-6 and TRBJ2-3, is DAGVTQSPTHLIKTRGQQVTLRCSPKSGHDTVSWYQQALGQGPQFIFQYYEEEERQRGNFPDRFSGHQFPNYSSELNVNALLLGDSALYLCASSPTSGSDTQYFGPGTRLTVL.

The genes are TRBV19 and TRBJ1-3; D uncertain. The CDR3 length is 14 residues. In germline, CDR1 is LNHDA, CDR2 SQIVND (reference sequence). V gave up 6 bases and J gave up 4 bases, with 13 bases separating them. The CDR3: CASSAPTRGNTIYF. CDR3 bases: TGTGCCAGTAGCGCGCCGACAAGGGGAAACACCATATATTTT. Complete variable domain (other parts from reference TRBV19 and TRBJ1-3): DGGITQSPKYLFRKEGQNVTLSCEQNLNHDAMYWYRQDPGQGLRLIYYSQIVNDFQKGDIAEGYSVSREKKESFPLTVTSAQKNPTAFYLCASSAPTRGNTIYFGEGSWLTVV.

The gene calls are TRBV28 and TRBJ2-6; the match to TRBD2 covers 13 bases. The V and J ends lost 6 bases and 1 base, in that order; junction bases with no gene match: 3. The CDR3 is 17 residues long. Germline CDR1 is MDHEN and CDR2 is SYDVKM. The chain's CDR3 is CASSPTSGRSGANVLTF. In DNA form, the CDR3 reads TGTGCCAGCAGCCCGACTAGCGGGAGGTCTGGGGCCAACGTCCTGACTTTC.

V and J are TRBV27 and TRBJ2-3; 8 bases align to TRBD2. The CDR3 is made up of 15 amino acids. V lost 0 bases and J lost 4; bases outside the gene matches: 3. Germline V gene lookup returns CDR1 MNHEY and CDR2 SMNVEV (reference sequence). CDR3 bases: TGTGCCAGCAGTTTATCAGCGGGAGTTGCAGATACGCAGTATTTT. Protein sequence: CASSLSAGVADTQYF.

The chain combines TRBV28 with TRBJ1-5; D is unclear. From germline, CDR1 is MDHEN and CDR2 SYDVKM. CDR3 length: 15 amino acids. V lost 5 bases, J lost 1 base, and 12 bases lay in between. Here the CDR3 DNA reads TGTGCCAGCAGTGGACTTGGAAGGAGCAATCAGCCCCAGCATTTT. Protein: CASSGLGRSNQPQHF.

This clone was recorded only once. This chain joins TRBV30 and TRBJ2-5; 12 nucleotides line up with TRBD2. The DNA end favors TRBJ2-7, so the J call may be wrong. Per the germline V gene, CDR1 is GTSNPN and CDR2 is SVGIG (reference sequence). The CDR3 is 19 amino acids. The CDR3 region is CAWSPFPGLAGPSSYEQYF. DNA of the CDR3: TGTGCCTGGAGTCCCTTCCCGGGACTAGCGGGCCCGTCCTCCTACGAGCAGTACTTC.

This clone was seen more than once but under ten times. The chain links TRBV2 to TRBJ1-3; maybe TRBD1 (5 bases). The V end was cut by 2 bases, the J end by 7 bases, with 15 bases between. The CDR3 runs 15 residues. Germline-derived CDR1 and CDR2 are SNHLY and FYNNEI. The CDR3: CASSERSGPGNTIYF. For the CDR3, the DNA is TGTGCCAGCAGTGAAAGGTCAGGGCCCGGGAACACCATATATTTT. Full variable domain (remainder filled in from reference TRBV2 and TRBJ1-3): EPEVTQTPSHQVTQMGQEVILRCVPISNHLYFYWYRQILGQKVEFLVSFYNNEISEKSEIFDDQFSVERPDGSNFTLKIRSTKLEDSAMYFCASSERSGPGNTIYFGEGSWLTVV.

The CDR3, as DNA: TGCAGCGTCCGACGGGGGAGCTCCTACAATGAGCAGTTCTTC. It is translated as CSVRRGSSYNEQFF. This chain joins TRBV29-1 and TRBJ2-1; possibly TRBD2 for D (6 bases). Germline V gene data show CDR1 as SQVTM and CDR2 as ANQGSEA. The CDR3 is 14 residues long. Deletions cut 6 bases from V and 0 bases from J, with 12 bases between.

This chain links TRBV4-3 with TRBJ1-1, with TRBD1 matching over 8 bases. Germline V gives CDR1 LGHNA, CDR2 YSLEER. V shed 1 base and J 1 base; nucleotides not matched to a gene: 2. This CDR3 is built from 15 residues. The CDR3 region is CASSQGQGKNTEAFF. The CDR3 coding sequence is TGCGCCAGCAGCCAAGGACAGGGGAAGAACACTGAAGCTTTCTTT.

The chain has TRBV28 and TRBJ2-5; a possible D gene is TRBD2 (6 bases). Germline loops: CDR1 MDHEN, CDR2 SYDVKM. This CDR3 has 13 residues. The germline V and J ends were trimmed by 2 bases and 5 bases, with 9 bases remaining between them. Here the CDR3 DNA reads TGTGCCAGCAGTTTACTCGGAGGGGAGACCCAGTACTTC. Protein product: CASSLLGGETQYF.

The rearrangement links TRBV30 to TRBJ2-3; 7 bases are shared with TRBD2. CDR1 and CDR2 (germline): GTSNPN, SVGIG (reference sequence). This CDR3 has 14 residues. V gave up 5 bases and J gave up 3 bases; unmatched junction bases: 8. The CDR3 reads CAWARAGLTDTQYF. For the CDR3, the DNA is TGTGCCTGGGCTAGAGCGGGACTTACAGATACGCAGTATTTT.

The chain uses TRBV7-9 and TRBJ1-4; unclear D gene. Germline V gene lookup returns CDR1 SEHNR and CDR2 FQNEAQ (reference sequence). Trimming removed 6 bases at V and 10 bases at J, with 15 bases between. The CDR3 has 13 amino acids. DNA for the CDR3: TGTGCCAGCAGTGCTGTCCTGTTCGGAAAACTGTTTTTT. Its protein product is CASSAVLFGKLFF.

The count of this clone is one. The same CDR3 is also encoded by other DNA sequences in this sample. The gene calls are TRBV28 and TRBJ1-2; perhaps TRBD1 as D (5 bases). V lost 3 bases to trimming and J lost 5 bases, with 7 bases between them. The CDR3 has 12 residues. Germline V gene data show CDR1 as MDHEN and CDR2 as SYDVKM. The CDR3 sequence is CASSFQGYGYTF. CDR3 DNA sequence: TGTGCCAGCAGTTTCCAGGGTTATGGCTACACCTTC.

The chain couples TRBV9 to TRBJ2-3; D is uncertain. This CDR3 comprises 16 residues. V lost 1 base and J 1 base, leaving 13 bases between the germline ends. Germline loops: CDR1 SGDLS, CDR2 YYNGEE. CDR3 region: CASSVSSLAGTDTQYF. In DNA form, the CDR3 reads TGTGCCAGCAGCGTATCAAGTCTGGCGGGCACAGATACGCAGTATTTT.